This is a list of T cell receptor beta chains from one sample in a study of CD8 T cells in ankylosing spondylitis. In TCRdb, the 5' RACE reads were re-called with MiXCR into one record per CDR3 protein. Altogether more than 60,000 distinct CDR3 sequences are present, about 5.4% being singletons, with the ten largest covering 2.2%. The sample comprised blood, either unsorted or a sorted T cell fraction (not recorded which). Every receptor here comes from a male donor with ankylosing spondylitis or in good health (not recorded which). Both conserved end residues are part of each CDR3. The order of the fields is V gene, D gene, J gene, CDR3 length, clone size, CDR3 DNA, CDR3 protein. A D gene is named only where the DNA matches it firmly. Rows give clone size only sometimes, using once, few, many, or a class for an expanded clone.

TRBV5-1	.	TRBJ1-2	16	many	TGCGCCAGCAGCCTGATGGCCCGGCGGGACCTCTATGGCTACACCTTC	CASSLMARRDLYGYTF
TRBV6-1	TRBD2	TRBJ2-1	15	.	TGTGCCAGCAGAGGACTAGCGGGGGGTAGCTATGAGCAGTTCTTC	CASRGLAGGSYEQFF
TRBV5-4	.	TRBJ2-1	14	once	TGTGCCAGCAATGCGGGGGCTTACTACAATGAGCAGTTCTTC	CASNAGAYYNEQFF
TRBV19	TRBD1	TRBJ2-6	16	many	TGTGCCAGTAAGACAGGGGGTGCGGCTGGGGCCAACGTCCTGACTTTC	CASKTGGAAGANVLTF
TRBV6-2/TRBV6-3	TRBD1	TRBJ2-3	16	many	TGTGCCAGCAGTTACCCCTCAGGACAGGGGACAGATACGCAGTATTTT	CASSYPSGQGTDTQYF
TRBV19	.	TRBJ2-3	13	many	TGTGCCAGTAGGGCCGACGCAGCAGATACGCAGTATTTT	CASRADAADTQYF
TRBV29-1	.	TRBJ2-5	13	many	TGCAGCGCTGGACCTTTAGGAGGCGAGACCCAGTACTTC	CSAGPLGGETQYF
TRBV20-1	.	TRBJ1-2	14	many	TGCAGTGCTAGAGATGAGGGTCTACTATATGGCTACACCTTC	CSARDEGLLYGYTF
TRBV5-1	.	TRBJ2-2	13	many	TGCGCCAGCAGCCATGAAAACACCGGGGAGCTGTTTTTT	CASSHENTGELFF
TRBV11-2	TRBD2	TRBJ2-7	15	many	TGTGCCAGCAGCCCGCCGGGACTAGCGTACTACGAGCAGTACTTC	CASSPPGLAYYEQYF
TRBV15	TRBD1	TRBJ2-6	15	many	TGTGCCACGGGCTCAGGGGGAAATGGGGCCAACGTCCTGACTTTC	CATGSGGNGANVLTF
TRBV20-1	.	TRBJ2-7	11	many	TGCAGTGCTCACACAGGGTACGAGCAGTACTTC	CSAHTGYEQYF
TRBV7-9	.	TRBJ1-1	14	many	TGTGCCAGCAGCTTATCCGGGGGAACGACTGAAGCTTTCTTT	CASSLSGGTTEAFF
TRBV25-1	.	TRBJ2-5	13	many	TGTGCCAGCTCATCCGGCTACCAAGAGACCCAGTACTTC	CASSSGYQETQYF
TRBV20-1	.	TRBJ1-2	15	many	TGCAGTGCTAGCCCAGGGGTGCGGACCCCGGATGGCTACACCTTC	CSASPGVRTPDGYTF
TRBV5-1	TRBD1	TRBJ2-2	16	many	TGCGCCAGCAGCGACCAGGGGGCGTTAAGCACCGGGGAGCTGTTTTTT	CASSDQGALSTGELFF
TRBV2	.	TRBJ1-4	12	many	TGTGCCAGCGGGTTAGGCTCTGAAAAACTGTTTTTT	CASGLGSEKLFF
TRBV11-2	TRBD1	TRBJ2-1	16	many	TGTGCCAGCAGCCCACCGGACAGGTCTTCCTACAATGAGCAGTTCTTC	CASSPPDRSSYNEQFF
TRBV6-2/TRBV6-3	.	TRBJ1-5	15	many	TGTGCCAGCAGTTACCAGGGCCTGGAGAATCAGCCCCAGCATTTT	CASSYQGLENQPQHF
TRBV18	.	TRBJ1-1	14	many	TGTGCCAGCTCACTGGCGGGGGACGGCACTGAAGCTTTCTTT	CASSLAGDGTEAFF
TRBV6-2/TRBV6-3	TRBD1	TRBJ2-5	15	many	TGTGCCAGCAAAGTACAGGGGGGTTCTGGAGAGACCCAGTACTTC	CASKVQGGSGETQYF
TRBV6-4	TRBD2	TRBJ2-1	17	many	TGTGCCAGCAGTGCGCCCTTAGCGGGGGGCCGCTACAATGAGCAGTTCTTC	CASSAPLAGGRYNEQFF
TRBV5-1	TRBD2	TRBJ2-3	15	many	TGCGCCAGCAGCTTCGGGGGGGAAAGTACAGATACGCAGTATTTT	CASSFGGESTDTQYF
TRBV28	.	TRBJ1-3	16	many	TGTGCCAGCAGTTTACCCCCCTGGAAATCTGGAAACACCATATATTTT	CASSLPPWKSGNTIYF
TRBV9	TRBD1	TRBJ2-2	15	.	TGTGCCAGCAGCGTAGCACAGGGGGCCGTCGGGGAGCTGTTTTTT	CASSVAQGAVGELFF
TRBV5-1	.	TRBJ1-5	13	many	TGCGCCAGCAGCTTTGGAAACAATCAGCCCCAGCATTTT	CASSFGNNQPQHF
TRBV7-9	TRBD1	TRBJ2-1	16	.	TGTGCCAGCAGCTATCGAGGGGGCCCAACCTACAATGAGCAGTTCTTC	CASSYRGGPTYNEQFF
TRBV7-2	.	TRBJ1-3	15	many	TGTGCCAGCAGTCAACCGAACAGGAATGGAAACACCATATATTTT	CASSQPNRNGNTIYF
TRBV30	TRBD2	TRBJ2-5	19	many	TGTGCCTGGAGTGCCCCCAGCGGGGGTGCCCTAATGGACCAAGAGACCCAGTACTTC	CAWSAPSGGALMDQETQYF
TRBV9	TRBD1	TRBJ1-2	15	many	TGTGCCAGCAGCGGCGGACAGGGTGGTATCTATGGCTACACCTTC	CASSGGQGGIYGYTF
TRBV20-1	.	TRBJ1-1	15	few	TGCTTTGCTAGAGATCGGGCAAATCTTGGTCCTGAAGCTTTCTTT	CFARDRANLGPEAFF
TRBV5-1	.	TRBJ1-2	14	many	TGCGCCAGCAGCCTCCGGGACGGAAGTAGTGGCTACACCTTC	CASSLRDGSSGYTF